The T cell receptor (beta chain) under discussion was sequenced for a study of T cell changes during pregnancy in multiple sclerosis. CDR1 is SGHTA, CDR2 FQGNSA, per germline. V gave up 1 base and J gave up 2 bases, with 11 bases separating them. This CDR3 is 16 amino acids long. This clone was observed a few times. Libraries were prepared by immunoSEQ multiplex PCR; TCRdb keeps only in-frame clonotypes and omits some of them. The data contain roughly 58,000 clones, about 92% of them singletons. V usage is TRBV7-2 and J usage is TRBJ1-4; D unresolved. The specimen was CD4+ T cells from peripheral blood mononuclear cells, collected after pregnancy. The receptor's source is a female donor in good health, enrolled as a control in a pregnancy study. The CDR3 region has the DNA TGTGCCAGCAGCTTAGGTTTGGCAGGCACTAATGAAAAACTGTTTTTT. Translation gives CASSLGLAGTNEKLFF.